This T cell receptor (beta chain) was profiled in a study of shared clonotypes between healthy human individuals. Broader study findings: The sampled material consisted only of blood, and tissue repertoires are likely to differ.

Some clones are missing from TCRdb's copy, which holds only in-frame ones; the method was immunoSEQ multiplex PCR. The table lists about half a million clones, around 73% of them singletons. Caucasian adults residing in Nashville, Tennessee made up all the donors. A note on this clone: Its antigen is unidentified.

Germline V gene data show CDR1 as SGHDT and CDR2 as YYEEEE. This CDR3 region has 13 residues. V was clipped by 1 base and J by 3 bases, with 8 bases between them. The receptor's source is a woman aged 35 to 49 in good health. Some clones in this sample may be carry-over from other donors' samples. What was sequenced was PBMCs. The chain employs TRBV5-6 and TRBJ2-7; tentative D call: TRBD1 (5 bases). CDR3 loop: CASSLPQDYEQYF. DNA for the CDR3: TGTGCCAGCAGCTTGCCACAGGACTACGAGCAGTACTTC.